This T cell receptor beta chain was sequenced for a study of blood T cell repertoires in COVID-19. Study summary: Whether acute or convalescent, the COVID-19 samples came from the United States, Italy and Spain. Nucleic acid was either cDNA or gDNA, and it came from T cells, B-cell-depleted T cells, or PBMCs.

Here immunoSEQ multiplex PCR was the method, and the copy in TCRdb shows in-frame clones only, minus some. The repertoire holds a few hundred thousand clones, with 87% as singletons. The source of this sequence is a woman in her forties or fifties who had recovered from COVID-19. The specimen sequenced was peripheral blood.

This CDR3 is CASHSGANTGELFF. DNA for the CDR3: TGTGCCAGCCATAGCGGGGCGAACACCGGGGAGCTGTTTTTT. V is TRBV9 and J is TRBJ2-2; TRBD2 matches at 8 bases. Germline V gives CDR1 SGDLS, CDR2 YYNGEE. The CDR3 runs 14 residues. With V trimmed by 7 bases and J by 0 bases, 2 bases remained unmatched. Together with reference TRBV9 and TRBJ2-2, the CDR3 gives the full variable domain: DSGVTQTPKHLITATGQRVTLRCSPRSGDLSVYWYQQSLDQGLQFLIQYYNGEERAKGNILERFSAQQFPDLHSELNLSSLELGDSALYFCASHSGANTGELFFGEGSRLTVL.